This TCR beta chain was captured in a study of T cells in Graves' hyperthyroidism and ophthalmopathy. The ends were cut back, 2 bases at V and 2 bases at J, with 10 bases in the middle. Germline-derived CDR1 and CDR2 are DFQATT and SNEGSKA (reference sequence). The CDR3 has 15 amino acids. RNA transcripts gave rise to amplified TCR beta CDR3 regions. The HTBI primer set drove a first-round RT-PCR of the TCR CDR3. TCRdb reanalysed the multiplex PCR reads using MiXCR and keeps one entry per CDR3 protein. The sample lists under 700,000 distinct CDR3 sequences, 15% to 20% occurring once. Graves' hyperthyroidism was deemed stable given no ophthalmopathy progression within 18 months. Patients were aged 18 to 65, had disease duration under 2 months, and had newly diagnosed hyperthyroidism.

The TCR originated in a woman between 18 and 30 years old with Graves' hyperthyroidism. V gene TRBV20-1 combines with J gene TRBJ1-6; D remains unclear. The sequenced sample was blood. DNA for the CDR3: TGCAGTGCTAGACCTGGAGAGGCCTATAATTCACCCCTCCACTTT. Translated, it gives CSARPGEAYNSPLHF.